This TCR beta chain was found in a study of high-grade serous ovarian cancer treatment subgroups. Study-wide background: Mean per sample: approximately 13,000 reads, 7,400 or so unique TCR beta rearrangements.

In the case of this clone: Antigen unknown.

The CDR3 extends over 15 amino acids. Trimming shortened V by 6 bases and J by 4 bases, and 19 bases separated the two germline ends. Germline CDR1 is MDHEN and CDR2 is SYDVKM. Method: immunoSEQ multiplex PCR; TCRdb's copy keeps in-frame clones and lacks some. This table has approximately 36,000 clones, 79% appearing once. Study-level points and caveats: Repertoire analysis covered CDR3 alone, not CDR1 or CDR2. Tumors within one patient showed repertoire similarity of about 0.095 to 0.85.

Tumor samples were obtained before definitive surgery or chemotherapy. This TCR was recovered from a human donor with high-grade serous ovarian cancer. The chain has TRBV28 and TRBJ2-7; possibly TRBD1 for D (5 bases). Sequencing input: tumor tissue. This chain's CDR3 is CASRSSQGKRYEQYF. CDR3 sequence (DNA): TGTGCCAGCAGAAGTAGTCAGGGAAAAAGGTACGAGCAGTACTTC.